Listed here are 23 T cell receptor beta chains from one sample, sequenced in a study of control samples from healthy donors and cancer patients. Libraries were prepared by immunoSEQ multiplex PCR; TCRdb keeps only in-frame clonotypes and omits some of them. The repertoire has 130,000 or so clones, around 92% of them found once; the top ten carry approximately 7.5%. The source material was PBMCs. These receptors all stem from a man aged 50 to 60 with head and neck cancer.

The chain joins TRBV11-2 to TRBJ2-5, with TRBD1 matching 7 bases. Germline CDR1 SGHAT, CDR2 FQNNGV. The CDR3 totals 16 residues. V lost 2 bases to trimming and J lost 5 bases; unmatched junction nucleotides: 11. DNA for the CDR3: TGTGCCAGCAGCTTATCTTTGACAGGGAATCTTGAGACCCAGTACTTC. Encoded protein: CASSLSLTGNLETQYF.

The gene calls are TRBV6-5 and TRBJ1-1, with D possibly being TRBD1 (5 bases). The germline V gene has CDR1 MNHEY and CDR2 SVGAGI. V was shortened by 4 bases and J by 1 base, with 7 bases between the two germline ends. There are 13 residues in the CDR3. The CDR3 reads CASSLQENTEAFF. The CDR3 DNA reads TGTGCCAGCAGTTTACAGGAGAACACTGAAGCTTTCTTT.

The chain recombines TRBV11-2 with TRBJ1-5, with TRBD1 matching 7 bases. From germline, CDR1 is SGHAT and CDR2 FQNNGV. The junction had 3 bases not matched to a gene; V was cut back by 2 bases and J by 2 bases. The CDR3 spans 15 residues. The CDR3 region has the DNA TGTGCCAGCAGCTTAAGGACAGGACGCAATCAGCCCCAGCATTTT. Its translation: CASSLRTGRNQPQHF. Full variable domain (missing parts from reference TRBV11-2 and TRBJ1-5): EAGVAQSPRYKIIEKRQSVAFWCNPISGHATLYWYQQILGQGPKLLIQFQNNGVVDDSQLPKDRFSAERLKGVDSTLKIQPAKLEDSAVYLCASSLRTGRNQPQHFGDGTRLSIL.

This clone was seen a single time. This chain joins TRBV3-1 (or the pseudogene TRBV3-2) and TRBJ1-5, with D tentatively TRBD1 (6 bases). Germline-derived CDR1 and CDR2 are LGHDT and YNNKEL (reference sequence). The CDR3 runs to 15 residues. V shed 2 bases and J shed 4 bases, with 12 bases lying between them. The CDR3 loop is CASSQKAGDNQPQHF. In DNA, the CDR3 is TGTGCCAGCAGCCAAAAGGCAGGGGATAATCAGCCCCAGCATTTT.

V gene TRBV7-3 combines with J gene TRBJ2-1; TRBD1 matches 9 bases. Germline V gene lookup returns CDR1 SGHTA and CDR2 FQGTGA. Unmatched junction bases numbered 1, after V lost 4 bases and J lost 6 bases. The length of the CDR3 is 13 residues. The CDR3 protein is CASSSGQGNEQFF. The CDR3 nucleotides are TGTGCCAGCAGCTCGGGACAGGGCAATGAGCAGTTCTTC.

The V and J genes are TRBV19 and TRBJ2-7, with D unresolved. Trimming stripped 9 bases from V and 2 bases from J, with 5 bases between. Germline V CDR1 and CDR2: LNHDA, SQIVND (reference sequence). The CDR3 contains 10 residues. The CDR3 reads CASGAYEQYF. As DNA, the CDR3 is TGTGCCAGCGGAGCCTACGAGCAGTACTTC.

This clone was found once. In DNA form, the CDR3 reads TGTGCCAGCAGCTTCTGTCATTCCGGGACATTGAACACTGAAGCTTTCTTT. Amino acids: CASSFCHSGTLNTEAFF. The chain carries TRBV7-8 and TRBJ1-1; TRBD1 is a possible D gene (6 bases). V dropped 3 bases and J dropped 0 bases, with 17 bases sitting between them. Germline-derived CDR1 and CDR2 are SGHVS and FQNEAQ. This CDR3 has 17 residues. Full variable domain (outside the CDR3, taken from reference TRBV7-8 and TRBJ1-1): GAGVSQSPRYKVAKRGQDVALRCDPISGHVSLFWYQQALGQGPEFLTYFQNEAQLDKSGLPSDRFFAERPEGSVSTLKIQRTQQEDSAVYLCASSFCHSGTLNTEAFFGQGTRLTVV.

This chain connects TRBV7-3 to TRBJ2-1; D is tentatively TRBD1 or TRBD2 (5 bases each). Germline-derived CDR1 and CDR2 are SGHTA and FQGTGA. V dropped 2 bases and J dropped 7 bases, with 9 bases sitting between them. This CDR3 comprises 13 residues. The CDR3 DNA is TGTGCCAGCAGCTTAGGGGACGAAAATGAGCAGTTCTTC. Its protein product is CASSLGDENEQFF.

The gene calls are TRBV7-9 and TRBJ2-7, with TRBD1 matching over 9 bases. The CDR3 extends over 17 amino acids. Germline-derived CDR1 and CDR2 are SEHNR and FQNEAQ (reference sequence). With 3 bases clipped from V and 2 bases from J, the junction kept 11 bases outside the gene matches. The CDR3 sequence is CASSFLRGGTGPYEQYF. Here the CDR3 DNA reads TGTGCCAGCAGCTTCCTACGGGGAGGGACAGGGCCCTACGAGCAGTACTTC. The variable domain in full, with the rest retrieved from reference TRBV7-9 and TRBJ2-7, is DTGVSQNPRHKITKRGQNVTFRCDPISEHNRLYWYRQTLGQGPEFLTYFQNEAQLEKSRLLSDRFSAERPKGSFSTLEIQRTEQGDSAMYLCASSFLRGGTGPYEQYFGPGTRLTVT.

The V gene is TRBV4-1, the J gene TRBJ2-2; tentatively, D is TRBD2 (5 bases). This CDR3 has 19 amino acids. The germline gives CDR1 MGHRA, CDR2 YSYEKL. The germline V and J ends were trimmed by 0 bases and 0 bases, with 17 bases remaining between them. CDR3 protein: CASSQEASGSPPNTGELFF. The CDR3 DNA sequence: TGCGCCAGCAGCCAAGAGGCGAGCGGCTCTCCCCCGAACACCGGGGAGCTGTTTTTT.

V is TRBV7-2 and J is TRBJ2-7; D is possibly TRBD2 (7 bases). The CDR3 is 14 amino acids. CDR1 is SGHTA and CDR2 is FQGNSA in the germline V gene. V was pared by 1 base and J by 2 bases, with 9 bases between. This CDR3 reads CASSLGGGPYEQYF. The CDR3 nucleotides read TGTGCCAGCAGCTTAGGGGGGGGGCCCTACGAGCAGTACTTC.

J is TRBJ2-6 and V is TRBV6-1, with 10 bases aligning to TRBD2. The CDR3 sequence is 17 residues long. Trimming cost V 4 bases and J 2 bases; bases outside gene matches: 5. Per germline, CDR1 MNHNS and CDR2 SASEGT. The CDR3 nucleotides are TGTGCCAGCAGTGGGAGGCTAGCGGGGGCTGGGGCCAACGTCCTGACTTTC. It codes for CASSGRLAGAGANVLTF.

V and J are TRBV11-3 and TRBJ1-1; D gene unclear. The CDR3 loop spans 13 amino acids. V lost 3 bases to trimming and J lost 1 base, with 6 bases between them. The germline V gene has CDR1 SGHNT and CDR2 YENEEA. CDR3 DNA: TGTGCCAGCAGCTTTCTACCGAACACTGAAGCTTTCTTT. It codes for CASSFLPNTEAFF.

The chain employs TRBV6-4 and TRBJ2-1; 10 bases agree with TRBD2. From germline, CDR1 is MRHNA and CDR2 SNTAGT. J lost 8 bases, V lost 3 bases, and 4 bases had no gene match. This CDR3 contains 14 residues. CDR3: CASSEQRGGHEQFF. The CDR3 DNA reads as TGTGCCAGCAGTGAGCAGCGGGGGGGCCATGAGCAGTTCTTC.

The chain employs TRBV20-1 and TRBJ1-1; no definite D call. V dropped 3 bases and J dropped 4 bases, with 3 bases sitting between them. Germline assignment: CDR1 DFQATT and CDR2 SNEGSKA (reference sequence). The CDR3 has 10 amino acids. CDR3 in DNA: TGCAGTGCTAGTACCACTGAAGCTTTCTTT. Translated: CSASTTEAFF.

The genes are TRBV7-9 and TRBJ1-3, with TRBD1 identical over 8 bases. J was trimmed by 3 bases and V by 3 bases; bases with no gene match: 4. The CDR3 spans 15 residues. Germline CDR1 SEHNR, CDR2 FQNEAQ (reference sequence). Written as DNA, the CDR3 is TGTGCCAGCAGCTTTACAGGGGGGAGTGGAAACACCATATATTTT. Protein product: CASSFTGGSGNTIYF.

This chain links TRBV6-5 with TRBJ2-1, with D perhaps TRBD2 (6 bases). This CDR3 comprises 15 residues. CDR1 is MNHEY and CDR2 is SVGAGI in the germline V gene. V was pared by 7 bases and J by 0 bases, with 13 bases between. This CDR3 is CASTQRGSSYNEQFF. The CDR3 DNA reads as TGTGCCAGCACCCAACGGGGGAGCTCCTACAATGAGCAGTTCTTC.

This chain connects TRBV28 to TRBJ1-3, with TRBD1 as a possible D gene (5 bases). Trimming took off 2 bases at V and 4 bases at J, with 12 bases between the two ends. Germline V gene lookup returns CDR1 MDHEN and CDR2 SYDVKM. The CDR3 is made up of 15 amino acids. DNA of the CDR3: TGTGCCAGCAGTTTAATGCCGGGGACCGGAAACACCATATATTTT. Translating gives CASSLMPGTGNTIYF.

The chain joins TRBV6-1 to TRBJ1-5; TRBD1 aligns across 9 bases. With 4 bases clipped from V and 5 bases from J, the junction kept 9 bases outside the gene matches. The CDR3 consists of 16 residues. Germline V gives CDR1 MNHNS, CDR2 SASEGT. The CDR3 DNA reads TGTGCCAGCAGTGGGGGGACAGGGCAGTACTATCAGCCCCAGCATTTT. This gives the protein CASSGGTGQYYQPQHF.

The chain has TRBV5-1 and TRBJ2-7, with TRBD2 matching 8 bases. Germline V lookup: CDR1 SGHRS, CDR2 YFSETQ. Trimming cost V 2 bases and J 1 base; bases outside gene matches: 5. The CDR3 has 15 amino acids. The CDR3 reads CASSFTGRESYEQYF. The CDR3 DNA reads TGCGCCAGCAGCTTCACCGGGAGGGAATCCTACGAGCAGTACTTC.

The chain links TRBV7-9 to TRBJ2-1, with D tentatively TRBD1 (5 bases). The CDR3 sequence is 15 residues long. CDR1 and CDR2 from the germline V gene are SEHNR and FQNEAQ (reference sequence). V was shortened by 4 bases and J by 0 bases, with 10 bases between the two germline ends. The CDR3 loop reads CASSSTVSSYNEQFF. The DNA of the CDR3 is TGTGCCAGCAGCTCGACAGTGAGCTCCTACAATGAGCAGTTCTTC.

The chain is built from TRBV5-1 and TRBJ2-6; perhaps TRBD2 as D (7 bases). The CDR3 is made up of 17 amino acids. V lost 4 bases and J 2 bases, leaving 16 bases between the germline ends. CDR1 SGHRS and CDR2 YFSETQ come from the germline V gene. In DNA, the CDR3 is TGCGCCAGCAGCGGGAGGGGGGGCCTCCCTGGGGCCAACGTCCTGACTTTC. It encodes CASSGRGGLPGANVLTF.

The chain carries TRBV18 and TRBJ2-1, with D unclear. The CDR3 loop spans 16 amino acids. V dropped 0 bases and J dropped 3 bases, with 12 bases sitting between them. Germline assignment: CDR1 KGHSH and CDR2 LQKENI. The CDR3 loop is CASSPPGLGFYNEQFF. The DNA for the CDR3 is TGTGCCAGCTCACCACCTGGGCTAGGCTTCTACAATGAGCAGTTCTTC.